Each of the 20 T cell receptor beta chains below was sequenced from the same sample in a study of blood T cell repertoires in COVID-19. Assay: immunoSEQ multiplex PCR; the TCRdb copy retains only in-frame clones and omits some. The sample holds 200,000 to 250,000 clones, around 90% seen once. The sample comprised PBMCs or T cells enriched from blood (not recorded which). The receptors were sampled from a woman in her twenties or thirties who had been exposed to COVID-19.

The J gene is TRBJ1-2, the V gene TRBV27; the match to TRBD1 covers 7 bases. Per the germline V gene, CDR1 is MNHEY and CDR2 is SMNVEV (reference sequence). Trimming removed 2 bases from V and 1 base from J; junction bases left unmatched: 13. This CDR3 spans 18 amino acids. CDR3 DNA: TGTGCCAGCAGTTTAAGGAGGCTGACAGGGCCCTATAACTATGGCTACACCTTC. It codes for CASSLRRLTGPYNYGYTF.

This chain joins TRBV30 and TRBJ1-1; 8 nucleotides line up with TRBD1. The CDR3 has 16 amino acids. With V trimmed by 7 bases and J by 0 bases, 13 bases remained unmatched. From germline, CDR1 is GTSNPN and CDR2 SVGIG (reference sequence). The CDR3 nucleotides are TGTGCCTCCCAAAAACGGGCAGGGGGCATGAACACTGAAGCTTTCTTT. Translated, it gives CASQKRAGGMNTEAFF.

Concerning this clone itself: Other DNA sequences in the same sample also yield this CDR3. This rearrangement joins TRBV5-1 to TRBJ2-5; D is undetermined. This CDR3 is 11 amino acids long. Germline-derived CDR1 and CDR2 are SGHRS and YFSETQ. The V and J ends lost 3 bases and 2 bases respectively, with 2 bases between them. CDR3 DNA sequence: TGCGCCAGCAGCTCTCAAGAGACCCAGTACTTC. Protein: CASSSQETQYF.

This rearrangement joins TRBV20-1 to TRBJ1-4; D gene ambiguous. The CDR3 is 13 residues long. Germline V lookup: CDR1 DFQATT, CDR2 SNEGSKA (reference sequence). V was shortened by 3 bases and J by 8 bases, with 13 bases between the two germline ends. The CDR3 region is CSASSHTGEKLFF. The CDR3 DNA reads as TGCAGTGCTAGTAGTCACACGGGGGAAAAACTGTTTTTT.

This sequence joins TRBV2 and TRBJ2-5, with 7 nucleotides matching TRBD1. V lost 7 bases to trimming and J lost 2 bases; unmatched junction nucleotides: 4. CDR3 length: 13 amino acids. Germline CDR1 is SNHLY and CDR2 is FYNNEI. CDR3 nucleotide sequence: TGTGCCAGCAACCGGGACAGACAAGAGACCCAGTACTTC. Encoded protein: CASNRDRQETQYF.

This clone was seen only once. This chain uses TRBV2 with TRBJ1-1; 8 bases are shared with TRBD1. CDR1 and CDR2 from the germline V gene are SNHLY and FYNNEI. The CDR3 is made up of 15 amino acids. The J segment lost 7 bases and the V segment lost 0 bases, leaving 7 bases of the junction unmatched. The CDR3 coding sequence is TGTGCCAGCAGTGAAGCGGGTTGGGACAGGTATGAAGCTTTCTTT. Amino acid sequence: CASSEAGWDRYEAFF.

The rearrangement joins TRBV9 to TRBJ2-1; D not certain. The germline gives CDR1 SGDLS, CDR2 YYNGEE. The CDR3 loop spans 14 amino acids. Trimming removed 0 bases from V and 4 bases from J, with 8 bases in between. CDR3 in amino acids: CASSVGGTYNEQFF. The CDR3 DNA sequence: TGTGCCAGCAGCGTAGGAGGTACATACAATGAGCAGTTCTTC.

The chain combines TRBV28 with TRBJ1-1, with 7 nucleotides matching TRBD1. The ends lost 6 bases at V and 1 base at J; junction bases unmatched: 8. The length of the CDR3 is 15 residues. Germline-derived CDR1 and CDR2 are MDHEN and SYDVKM. CDR3 amino acids: CASSGLQGKNTEAFF. DNA for the CDR3: TGTGCCAGCAGCGGTCTACAGGGGAAGAACACTGAAGCTTTCTTT.

The CDR3 DNA reads as TGTGCCAGCAGCTTGGCCACCGCAGACCCGGGAGGCTACACCTTC. Translated, it gives CASSLATADPGGYTF. The V and J genes are TRBV5-6 and TRBJ1-2; D not certain. The V gene's germline CDR1 is SGHDT and CDR2 YYEEEE. V gave up 0 bases and J gave up 8 bases, with 17 bases separating them. The CDR3 covers 15 residues.

This sequence joins TRBV28 and TRBJ1-2, with 8 bases aligning to TRBD1. CDR3 length: 14 amino acids. CDR1 is MDHEN, CDR2 SYDVKM, per germline. V was clipped by 3 bases and J by 4 bases; unmatched bases: 4. The CDR3 protein is CASSFRGHRYGYTF. The CDR3 DNA follows: TGTGCCAGCAGTTTCAGGGGGCATCGCTATGGCTACACCTTC.

This rearrangement joins TRBV5-1 to TRBJ2-2; D perhaps matches TRBD2 (5 bases). The CDR3 has 15 amino acids. The germline V gene encodes CDR1 SGHRS and CDR2 YFSETQ. Trimming removed 0 bases at V and 8 bases at J, with 14 bases between. The CDR3 reads CASSLASGRAGELFF. In nucleotides, the CDR3 is TGCGCCAGCAGCTTGGCCTCCGGGCGGGCGGGGGAGCTGTTTTTT. The variable domain in full, completed from reference TRBV5-1 and TRBJ2-2, reads KAGVTQTPRYLIKTRGQQVTLSCSPISGHRSVSWYQQTPGQGLQFLFEYFSETQRNKGNFPGRFSGRQFSNSRSEMNVSTLELGDSALYLCASSLASGRAGELFFGEGSRLTVL.

The J gene is TRBJ1-1, the V gene TRBV5-4; 8 bases agree with TRBD1. The J segment lost 1 base and the V segment lost 5 bases, leaving 4 bases of the junction unmatched. Germline V lookup: CDR1 SGHNT, CDR2 YYREEE (reference sequence). This CDR3 spans 14 amino acids. The CDR3 region is CASRPTGANTEAFF. CDR3 nucleotides: TGTGCCAGCAGGCCGACAGGGGCGAACACTGAAGCTTTCTTT.

This rearrangement joins TRBV5-6 to TRBJ1-1, with no clear D. The CDR3 loop spans 14 amino acids. V was shortened by 0 bases and J by 1 base, with 7 bases between the two germline ends. Germline loops: CDR1 SGHDT, CDR2 YYEEEE. The CDR3 is CASSLGRRNTEAFF. The CDR3, as DNA: TGTGCCAGCAGCTTGGGGAGGAGGAACACTGAAGCTTTCTTT.

The J gene is TRBJ2-7, the V gene TRBV28; 10 nucleotides line up with TRBD1. CDR1 is MDHEN, CDR2 SYDVKM, per germline. V shed 4 bases and J 5 bases; nucleotides not matched to a gene: 11. There are 16 residues in the CDR3. In DNA, the CDR3 is TGTGCCAGCAGTTCACCCTCGGGACAGGGGAGCGACGAGCAGTACTTC. The encoded protein is CASSSPSGQGSDEQYF.

V and J are TRBV27 and TRBJ2-3; no definite D call. The V gene lost 6 bases and the J gene lost 6 bases, with 19 bases spanning the gap. The CDR3 is made up of 15 amino acids. Germline V gene data show CDR1 as MNHEY and CDR2 as SMNVEV (reference sequence). Here the CDR3 DNA reads TGTGCCAGCAGACCCCCCGGCCAAAAGAGGGATACGCAGTATTTT. This translates into CASRPPGQKRDTQYF.

In its sample, this clone was seen a few times. The V call is TRBV6-5, the J call TRBJ1-5; D is uncertain. The germline CDR1 and CDR2 sequences are MNHEY and SVGAGI. Trimming cost V 2 bases and J 3 bases, with 11 bases left between them. The CDR3 consists of 15 residues. The CDR3 here is CASSYRWAPNQPQHF. CDR3 DNA: TGTGCCAGCAGTTACAGGTGGGCACCCAATCAGCCCCAGCATTTT.

The chain employs TRBV28 and TRBJ2-3; tentative D call: TRBD2 (5 bases). This CDR3 has 15 amino acids. Germline CDR1 is MDHEN and CDR2 is SYDVKM. V lost 2 bases and J 7 bases, leaving 16 bases between the germline ends. Written as DNA, the CDR3 is TGTGCCAGCAGTTTAAGCCTAGCAAGTAAGAATACGCAGTATTTT. Translated: CASSLSLASKNTQYF.

V gene TRBV5-1 combines with J gene TRBJ1-2; the D gene is possibly TRBD1 (5 bases). CDR1 is SGHRS and CDR2 is YFSETQ in the germline V gene. V shed 0 bases and J shed 0 bases, with 21 bases lying between them. CDR3 length: 19 amino acids. The DNA for the CDR3 is TGCGCCAGCAGCTTGGAACCCGACAGAGGAAGAGGAGCTAACTATGGCTACACCTTC. Amino acid sequence: CASSLEPDRGRGANYGYTF.

The CDR3 region is CATSQGALDQPQHF. CDR3 in DNA: TGTGCCACCAGCCAGGGGGCTTTGGATCAGCCCCAGCATTTT. The chain joins TRBV24-1 to TRBJ1-5; TRBD1 matches 8 bases. CDR1 is KGHDR and CDR2 is SFDVKD in the germline V gene. The CDR3 covers 14 residues. Trimming cost V 7 bases and J 5 bases; bases outside gene matches: 6.

The rearrangement links TRBV29-1 to TRBJ2-5; weak D call: TRBD2 (5 bases). Germline V gene data show CDR1 as SQVTM and CDR2 as ANQGSEA. The V and J ends lost 7 bases and 0 bases respectively, with 15 bases between them. The CDR3 is made up of 14 amino acids. The CDR3 loop reads CSALLEINQETQYF. CDR3 nucleotides: TGCAGCGCCTTACTAGAAATCAACCAAGAGACCCAGTACTTC.